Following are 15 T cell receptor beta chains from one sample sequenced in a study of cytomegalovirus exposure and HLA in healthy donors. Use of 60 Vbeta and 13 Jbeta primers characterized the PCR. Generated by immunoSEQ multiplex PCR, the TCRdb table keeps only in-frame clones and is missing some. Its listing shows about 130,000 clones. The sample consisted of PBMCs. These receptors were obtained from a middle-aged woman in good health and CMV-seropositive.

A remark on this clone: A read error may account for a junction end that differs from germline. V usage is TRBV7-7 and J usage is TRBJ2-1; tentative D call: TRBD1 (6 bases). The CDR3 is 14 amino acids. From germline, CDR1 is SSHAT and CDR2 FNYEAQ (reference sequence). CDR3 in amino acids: CASSEGGMTHEQFF. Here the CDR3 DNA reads TGTGCTAGCAGCGAAGGGGGTATGACGCATGAGCAGTTCTTC.

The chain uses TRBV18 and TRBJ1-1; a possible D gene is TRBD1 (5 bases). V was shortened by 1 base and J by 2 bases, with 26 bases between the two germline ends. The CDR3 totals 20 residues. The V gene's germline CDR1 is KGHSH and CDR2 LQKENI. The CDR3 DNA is TGTGCCAGCTCACCACTGGGTCCTACGGGACTATCAAGGTCCAACACTGAAGCTTTCTTT. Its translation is CASSPLGPTGLSRSNTEAFF.

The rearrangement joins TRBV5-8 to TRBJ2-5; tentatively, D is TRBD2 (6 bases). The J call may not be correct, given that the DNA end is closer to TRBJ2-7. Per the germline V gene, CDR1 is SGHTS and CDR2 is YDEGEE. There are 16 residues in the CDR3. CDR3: CASSLAGLAPTYEQYF. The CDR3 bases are TGTGCCAGCAGCTTGGCCGGTCTAGCGCCAACCTACGAGCAGTACTTC.

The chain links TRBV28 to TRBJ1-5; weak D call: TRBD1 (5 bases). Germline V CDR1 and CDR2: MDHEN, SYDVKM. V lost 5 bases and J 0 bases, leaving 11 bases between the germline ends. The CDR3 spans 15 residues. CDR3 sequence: CASSRGGVSNQPQHF. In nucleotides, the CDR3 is TGTGCCAGCAGTCGGGGGGGAGTTAGCAATCAGCCCCAGCATTTT.

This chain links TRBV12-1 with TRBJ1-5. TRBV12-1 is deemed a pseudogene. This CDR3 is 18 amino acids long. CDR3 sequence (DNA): TGTGCCAGCAGCTTTGCGGGGACTGAACCCGAAAGCAATCAGCCCCAGCATTTT. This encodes CASSFAGTEPESNQPQHF.

The CDR3 DNA reads as TGTGCCAGCAGTTTGCCCCTCAGGGGCCCTAACTATGGCTACACCTTC. It codes for CASSLPLRGPNYGYTF. The rearrangement joins TRBV28 to TRBJ1-2; possible D gene TRBD1, 6 bases. Trimming cost V 3 bases and J 0 bases, with 14 bases left between them. CDR3 length equals 16 residues. Germline CDR1 MDHEN, CDR2 SYDVKM.

CDR3 nucleotide sequence: TGTGCCACCCTCCCAGGGTACACCGGGGAGCTGTTTTTT. Translation gives CATLPGYTGELFF. The chain joins TRBV28 to TRBJ2-2, with a possible D match to TRBD1 (5 bases). Germline V gene sequence: CDR1 MDHEN, CDR2 SYDVKM. V shed 10 bases and J shed 3 bases, with 12 bases lying between them. CDR3 size: 13 residues.

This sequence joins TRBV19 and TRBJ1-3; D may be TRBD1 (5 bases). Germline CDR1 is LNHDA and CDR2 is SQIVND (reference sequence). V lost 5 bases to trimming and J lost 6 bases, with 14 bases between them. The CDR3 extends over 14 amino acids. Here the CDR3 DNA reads TGTGCCAGTAGTTTCGGCAGGGCTGAAAACACCATATATTTT. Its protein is CASSFGRAENTIYF.

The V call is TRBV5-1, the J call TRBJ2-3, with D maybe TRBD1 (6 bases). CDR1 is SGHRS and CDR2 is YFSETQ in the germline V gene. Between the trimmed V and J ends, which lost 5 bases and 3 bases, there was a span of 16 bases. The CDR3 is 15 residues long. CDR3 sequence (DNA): TGCGCCAGCAGGCTCACGGACAGATTTACAGATACGCAGTATTTT. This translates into CASRLTDRFTDTQYF.

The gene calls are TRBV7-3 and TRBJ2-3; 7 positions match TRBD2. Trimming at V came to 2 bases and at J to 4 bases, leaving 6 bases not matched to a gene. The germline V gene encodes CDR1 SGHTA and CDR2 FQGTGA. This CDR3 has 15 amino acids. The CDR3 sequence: CASSLGRGGPDTQYF. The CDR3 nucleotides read TGTGCCAGCAGCTTAGGGAGGGGAGGCCCAGATACGCAGTATTTT.

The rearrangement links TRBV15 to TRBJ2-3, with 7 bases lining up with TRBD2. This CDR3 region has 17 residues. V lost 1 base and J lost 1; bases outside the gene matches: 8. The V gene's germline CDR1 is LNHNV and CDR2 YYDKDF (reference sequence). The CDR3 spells CATSRALLAGGTDTQYF. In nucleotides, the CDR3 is TGTGCCACCAGCAGAGCACTACTCGCGGGAGGCACAGATACGCAGTATTTT. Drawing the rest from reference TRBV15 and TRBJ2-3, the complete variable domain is DAMVIQNPRYQVTQFGKPVTLSCSQTLNHNVMYWYQQKSSQAPKLLFHYYDKDFNNEADTPDNFQSRRPNTSFCFLDIRSPGLGDTAMYLCATSRALLAGGTDTQYFGPGTRLTVL.

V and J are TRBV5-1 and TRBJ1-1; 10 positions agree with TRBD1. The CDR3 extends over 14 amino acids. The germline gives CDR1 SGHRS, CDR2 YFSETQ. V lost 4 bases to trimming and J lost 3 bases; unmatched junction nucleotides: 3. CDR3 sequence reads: CASSLTGGDTEAFF. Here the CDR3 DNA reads TGCGCCAGCAGCCTGACAGGGGGCGACACTGAAGCTTTCTTT.

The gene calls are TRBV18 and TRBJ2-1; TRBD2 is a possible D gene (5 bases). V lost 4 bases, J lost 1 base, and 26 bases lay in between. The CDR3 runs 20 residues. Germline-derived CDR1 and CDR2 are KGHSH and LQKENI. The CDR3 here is CASSLQSNGIPTRSYNEQFF. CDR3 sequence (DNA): TGTGCCAGCTCACTTCAGTCTAACGGGATCCCTACGCGGTCCTACAATGAGCAGTTCTTC.

The CDR3 region has the DNA TGTGCCAGTAGTGCCTACACAGGGAAAGCTGAGCAGTTCTTC. It codes for CASSAYTGKAEQFF. This chain joins TRBV19 and TRBJ2-1; a possible D gene is TRBD1 (6 bases). Trimming stripped 5 bases from V and 9 bases from J, with 17 bases between. The germline V gene has CDR1 LNHDA and CDR2 SQIVND (reference sequence). This CDR3 has 14 amino acids. The complete variable domain, with remaining parts taken from reference TRBV19 and TRBJ2-1, reads DGGITQSPKYLFRKEGQNVTLSCEQNLNHDAMYWYRQDPGQGLRLIYYSQIVNDFQKGDIAEGYSVSREKKESFPLTVTSAQKNPTAFYLCASSAYTGKAEQFFGPGTRLTVL.

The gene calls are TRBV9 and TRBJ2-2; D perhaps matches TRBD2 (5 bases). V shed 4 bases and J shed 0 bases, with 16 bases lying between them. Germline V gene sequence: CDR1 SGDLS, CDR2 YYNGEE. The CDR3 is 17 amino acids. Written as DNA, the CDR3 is TGTGCCAGCAGCCCCCGGAGTAGCGTATCGAACACCGGGGAGCTGTTTTTT. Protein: CASSPRSSVSNTGELFF.